The 16 T cell receptor beta chains below were found in one sample sequenced in a study of blood T cell repertoires in COVID-19. Some clones are missing from TCRdb's copy, which holds only in-frame ones; the method was immunoSEQ multiplex PCR. The data show some 110,000 clones, with more than 70% seen just once and around 3.3% held by the top ten. Sequencing was done on a sample of peripheral blood. All receptors derive from a woman of 80 years or more with COVID-19, enrolled during active disease.

This clone turned up a few times. The rearrangement uses TRBV2 and TRBJ1-5, with 8 positions matching TRBD1. The germline CDR1 and CDR2 sequences are SNHLY and FYNNEI. The CDR3 is 15 amino acids. V was clipped by 6 bases and J by 4 bases; unmatched bases: 8. The DNA for the CDR3 is TGTGCCAGCAGCCCGGGGACAGGAGGGAATCAGCCCCAGCATTTT. Its translation is CASSPGTGGNQPQHF.

The J gene is TRBJ2-7, the V gene TRBV5-6; TRBD2 agrees at 10 bases. This CDR3 is built from 17 residues. With 4 bases clipped from V and 4 bases from J, the junction kept 14 bases outside the gene matches. The germline gives CDR1 SGHDT, CDR2 YYEEEE. CDR3 in amino acids: CASSPLKGAGGLYEQYF. The CDR3 region has the DNA TGTGCCAGCAGCCCCCTTAAAGGAGCGGGAGGGTTATACGAGCAGTACTTC.

The V gene is TRBV6-5, the J gene TRBJ1-1, with D possibly matching TRBD1 (5 bases). Trimming left V 10 bases short and J 1 base short, with 19 bases between. Germline CDR1 MNHEY, CDR2 SVGAGI. This CDR3 is built from 15 residues. The CDR3 coding sequence is TGTGCCATCCGGACGACAGACAGTACGAACACTGAAGCTTTCTTT. Translation: CAIRTTDSTNTEAFF.

The V gene is TRBV2, the J gene TRBJ2-3, with 7 bases identical to TRBD1. Germline CDR1 SNHLY, CDR2 FYNNEI. With 6 bases clipped from V and 0 bases from J, the junction kept 6 bases outside the gene matches. CDR3 length: 15 residues. CDR3 in amino acids: CASRRDSSSTDTQYF. The CDR3 nucleotides are TGTGCCAGCAGGAGGGACAGCTCTAGCACAGATACGCAGTATTTT.

The rearrangement uses TRBV6-5 and TRBJ1-4, with 7 nucleotides matching TRBD1. The germline V gene has CDR1 MNHEY and CDR2 SVGAGI. CDR3 length equals 14 residues. V was pared by 8 bases and J by 12 bases, with 15 bases of the junction left unmatched. CDR3 in DNA: TGTGCCAGCTCCACGGGACAGCTAATGAAGGAACTGTTTTTT. Translating gives CASSTGQLMKELFF.

In this sample, this clone turned up once. The gene calls are TRBV20-1 and TRBJ2-1; 15 nucleotides match TRBD2. This CDR3 is built from 22 residues. Losses at the gene ends were 3 bases for V and 0 bases for J; bases not matched to a gene: 18. Looked up from germline, CDR1 is DFQATT and CDR2 is SNEGSKA (reference sequence). DNA for the CDR3: TGCAGTGCTAGTGGACCCCGTGGGAGGGGGACTAGCGGGAGGCGCTCCTACAATGAGCAGTTCTTC. Amino acids: CSASGPRGRGTSGRRSYNEQFF.

This chain uses TRBV18 with TRBJ1-3; D is unclear. Looked up from germline, CDR1 is KGHSH and CDR2 is LQKENI. Between the trimmed V and J ends, which lost 3 bases and 1 base, there was a span of 7 bases. This CDR3 comprises 14 residues. In DNA, the CDR3 is TGTGCCAGCTCACCCCAGCGTTCTGGAAACACCATATATTTT. Residues: CASSPQRSGNTIYF.

A single count supports this clone. This chain joins TRBV5-5 and TRBJ1-5, with 7 nucleotides matching TRBD1. The CDR3 is made up of 14 amino acids. Looked up from germline, CDR1 is SGHKS and CDR2 is YYEKEE (reference sequence). V shed 0 bases, J shed 9 bases, and the junction held 6 bases outside the gene matches. CDR3 bases: TGTGCCAGCAGCTTGGAAGGGGGCTTTTTGCCCCAGCATTTT. It yields the protein CASSLEGGFLPQHF.

The chain uses TRBV7-8 and TRBJ1-2, with TRBD1 matching 10 bases. This CDR3 is 15 amino acids long. The trim removed 4 bases at V and 2 bases at J, leaving 4 bases unmatched. CDR1 SGHVS and CDR2 FQNEAQ come from the germline V gene. The CDR3 bases are TGTGCCAGCAGCTCGCCGGACAGGGGGAACTATGGCTACACCTTC. This encodes CASSSPDRGNYGYTF.

The chain combines TRBV19 with TRBJ1-1; no definite D call. This CDR3 region has 14 residues. V shed 3 bases and J shed 6 bases, with 14 bases lying between them. CDR1 and CDR2 from the germline V gene are LNHDA and SQIVND (reference sequence). The CDR3 nucleotides read TGTGCCAGTAGTATTCACGGGAATGGCCCTGAAGCTTTCTTT. This translates into CASSIHGNGPEAFF.

The chain employs TRBV29-1 and TRBJ2-1; D is possibly TRBD2 (5 bases). Germline CDR1 SQVTM, CDR2 ANQGSEA. V was trimmed by 3 bases and J by 2 bases, leaving 11 bases between them. This CDR3 is 14 amino acids long. CDR3 sequence (DNA): TGCAGCGTTGACACAGAGAGGGCCTACAATGAGCAGTTCTTC. Protein sequence: CSVDTERAYNEQFF.

This CDR3 is CASRSTGASRWEQYF. The CDR3 DNA is TGTGCCAGCAGGTCCACGGGAGCCAGTCGTTGGGAGCAGTACTTC. The V call is TRBV7-2, the J call TRBJ2-7; perhaps TRBD2 as D (6 bases). The CDR3 has 15 residues. Germline V gene data show CDR1 as SGHTA and CDR2 as FQGNSA. Trimming shortened V by 6 bases and J by 7 bases, and 22 bases separated the two germline ends.

In the case of this clone: The identical CDR3 is also encoded by other nucleotide sequences in the sample. The V gene is TRBV7-7, the J gene TRBJ2-5; 7 bases align to TRBD2. Germline V gene sequence: CDR1 SSHAT, CDR2 FNYEAQ (reference sequence). With V trimmed by 1 base and J by 2 bases, 4 bases remained unmatched. The CDR3 is 15 residues long. As DNA, the CDR3 is TGTGCCAGCAGCTTAGTGGGCGGGAGTCAAGAGACCCAGTACTTC. Its translation is CASSLVGGSQETQYF.

This chain links TRBV11-3 with TRBJ2-7; maybe TRBD2 (6 bases). CDR3 length equals 13 residues. The germline V gene encodes CDR1 SGHNT and CDR2 YENEEA. The germline V and J ends were trimmed by 5 bases and 5 bases, with 13 bases remaining between them. CDR3 nucleotide sequence: TGTGCCAGCAGCCACCCGGGGGAGAACGAGCAGTACTTC. This gives the protein CASSHPGENEQYF.

The rearrangement joins TRBV5-1 to TRBJ2-7, with 7 bases lining up with TRBD2. The CDR3 extends over 16 amino acids. Germline lookup yields CDR1 SGHRS and CDR2 YFSETQ. Trimming cost V 0 bases and J 0 bases; bases outside gene matches: 6. CDR3 coding DNA: TGCGCCAGCAGCTTGGGGGGGGGACTTTCCTCCTACGAGCAGTACTTC. It is translated as CASSLGGGLSSYEQYF.

CDR3 sequence: CASSPRGVTGSSNQPQHF. CDR3 sequence (DNA): TGTGCCAGCAGCCCCAGGGGGGTTACAGGGAGCAGCAATCAGCCCCAGCATTTT. The J gene is TRBJ1-5, the V gene TRBV4-2; TRBD1 aligns across 7 bases. With 4 bases clipped from V and 1 base from J, the junction kept 13 bases outside the gene matches. This CDR3 contains 18 residues. Germline lookup yields CDR1 LGHNA and CDR2 YNFKEQ.